This TCR beta chain comes out of a study of cytomegalovirus exposure and HLA in healthy donors. 13 Jbeta primers and 60 Vbeta primers were used for the PCR. In the original analysis: In a later analysis, of roughly 83 million unique beta chains, roughly 9.9 million appeared in at least two donors. This table comes from immunoSEQ multiplex PCR, and its TCRdb copy is limited to in-frame clones, with some not included. V and J calls and clone size are copied from that table; D and trimming were computed from the DNA. The repertoire holds around 200,000 clones, with about 79% as singletons. General study results and limits: Some V segments could not be told apart, so they were left out, TRBV6-2 and TRBV6-3 among them. Several of the most significant clusters appeared, in a later analysis, to be linked to common viral pathogens.

As for this clone: Its cognate antigen is unknown.

The germline V gene has CDR1 SGHRS and CDR2 YFSETQ. The CDR3 is 14 residues long. With 2 bases removed from V and 3 bases from J, the gap between germline ends came to 12 bases. The sequencing input was PBMCs. The source of this sequence is a girl aged 2-10 years in good health and CMV-seropositive. The chain carries TRBV5-1 and TRBJ2-7; a weak D match, TRBD1 (6 bases). The CDR3 region has the DNA TGCGCCAGCAGCTTAGGGGGACGGAACTACGAGCAGTACTTC. Protein: CASSLGGRNYEQYF.